This TCR beta chain is drawn from a study of blood T cell repertoires in COVID-19. Study overall: Sample material is recorded as cDNA or gDNA derived from T cells, B-cell-depleted T cells, or PBMCs.

The CDR3 covers 13 residues. Looked up from germline, CDR1 is SGDLS and CDR2 is YYNGEE. The ends lost 4 bases at V and 4 bases at J; junction bases unmatched: 4. Original analysis: How many nucleated cells were present was estimated from reference gene primer amplification. Profiled with immunoSEQ multiplex PCR; TCRdb holds only in-frame clones, not every one. V and J calls and clone size come straight from that table; D and trimming were deduced from the DNA. The sample shows about 150,000 clones, approximately 85% of them seen only once. The sequenced material came from peripheral blood. V gene TRBV9 combines with J gene TRBJ1-1, with 7 bases that match TRBD1. This TCR was sampled from a man in his fifties or sixties with COVID-19, enrolled during active disease. DNA of the CDR3: TGTGCCAGCAGCACGGACAGGCGCACTGAAGCTTTCTTT. Protein: CASSTDRRTEAFF.